This TCR beta chain was recorded in a study of beta chain features in type 1 diabetes. About this clone: Its antigen is not identified.

Expressed TCRB transcripts were sequenced after all isolated RNA was converted to cDNA. The data were produced by immunoSEQ multiplex PCR, yet TCRdb's version contains in-frame clones alone and is incomplete. The table has about 120,000 clones, roughly 15% seen once. General study points: There was no resolution here of whether HLA type influences TCRB rearrangement. Significant though moderate, a shortening of TCRB CDR3s appeared in all four CD4+ subsets of Type 1 diabetes patients.

Germline V gene sequence: CDR1 SEHNR, CDR2 FQNEAQ (reference sequence). With 5 bases clipped from V and 7 bases from J, the junction kept 10 bases outside the gene matches. The CDR3 is 15 residues long. The chain combines TRBV7-9 with TRBJ1-2, with 10 nucleotides matching TRBD1. The sequence was obtained from a man aged 30-40 years with type 1 diabetes. Material: central memory CD4+ T cells from blood. The CDR3 here is CASSRFMGQGTGYTF. The CDR3 region has the DNA TGTGCCAGCAGCAGATTCATGGGACAGGGGACTGGCTACACCTTC.